The following is a TCR beta chain sequence with its context. The sample belongs to a study of blood T cell repertoires in COVID-19. Study in general: T cells, B-cell-depleted T cells, or PBMCs provided the cDNA or gDNA that served as material.

Authors' data handling: Nucleated cell number was recorded as an estimate derived from reference gene primer amplification. TCRdb's table, derived via immunoSEQ multiplex PCR, lists solely in-frame clones and lacks some. The DNA gave D and trimming, while V, J and clone size come from that table. The sample holds about 62,000 clones, 86% seen once. The material sequenced was peripheral blood. The receptor was isolated from a woman of 80 years or more with acute or convalescent COVID-19.

Here the CDR3 reads CASWTSGTNEQFF. DNA of the CDR3: TGTGCCAGCTGGACTAGCGGGACGAATGAGCAGTTCTTC. This rearrangement joins TRBV19 to TRBJ2-1; TRBD2 agrees at 12 bases. J was trimmed by 7 bases and V by 9 bases; bases with no gene match: 4. The CDR3 totals 13 residues. The germline CDR1 and CDR2 sequences are LNHDA and SQIVND (reference sequence).